This TCR beta chain was identified during a study of PD-L1 blockade in urothelial cancer. Profiled with immunoSEQ multiplex PCR; TCRdb holds only in-frame clones, not every one. Here the sample spans fewer than 65,000 clones, around 84% being singletons. This clone has only a few counts. Time point reported: pretreatment peripheral blood. This CDR3 has 14 amino acids. The germline gives CDR1 SGHNT, CDR2 YENEEA. With V trimmed by 3 bases and J by 10 bases, 6 bases remained unmatched. This clonotype was sampled from a man aged 70 or older with urothelial cancer. Here the sequenced sample was PBMCs, taken around atezolizumab (anti-PD-L1) treatment. This sequence joins TRBV11-3 and TRBJ2-1; 10 nucleotides agree with TRBD1. The CDR3 sequence: CASSLRQGADEQFF. The CDR3 DNA reads as TGTGCCAGCAGCTTGAGACAGGGGGCTGACGAGCAGTTCTTC. Filled out from reference TRBV11-3 and TRBJ2-1, the complete variable domain reads EAGVVQSPRYKIIEKKQPVAFWCNPISGHNTLYWYLQNLGQGPELLIRYENEEAVDDSQLPKDRFSAERLKGVDSTLKIQPAELGDSAVYLCASSLRQGADEQFFGPGTRLTVL.